The rows below give T cell receptor beta chains drawn from one sample of a study of blood T cell repertoires in COVID-19. TCRdb's copy holds only in-frame clones and misses some; the assay was immunoSEQ multiplex PCR. The sample records about 20,000 clones, 79% being singletons. The material sequenced was peripheral blood. The receptors here all came from an older man with acute or convalescent COVID-19. CDR3s include the opening cysteine and the closing phenylalanine or tryptophan. A D gene is named only where the DNA matches it firmly. A clone size is listed for some rows: how often the clone was seen (once, few, many), or a class if it is expanded.

D	V	size	J	length	DNA	CDR3
-	TRBV19	-	TRBJ1-2	12	TGTGCCAGTAAGGACAGCTTTTATGGCTACACCTTC	CASKDSFYGYTF
-	TRBV6-5	few	TRBJ1-1	13	TGTGCCAGCATGGGCAGGGGATACACTGAAGCTTTCTTT	CASMGRGYTEAFF
TRBD2	TRBV7-3	-	TRBJ2-5	14	TGTGCCAGCAGCCCCGGACTAGCGGGAGAGACCCAGTACTTC	CASSPGLAGETQYF
-	TRBV6-6	-	TRBJ1-1	13	TGTGCCAGCAGCCTACAGAGGAACACTGAAGCTTTCTTT	CASSLQRNTEAFF
-	TRBV7-8	-	TRBJ1-6	14	TGTGCCAGCAGCTTAGAGTCGGGAAATTCACCCCTCCACTTT	CASSLESGNSPLHF
-	TRBV4-2	few	TRBJ1-2	15	TGTGCCAGCAGCCAAGATTACGGGGGGCTGAGGGGCTACACCTTC	CASSQDYGGLRGYTF
-	TRBV5-1	-	TRBJ2-2	13	TGCGCCAGCAGCTCACTCCCCTCCGGGGAGCTGTTTTTT	CASSSLPSGELFF
TRBD1	TRBV7-2	-	TRBJ2-7	14	TGTGCCAGCAGCTGGGGACAGGGGTCCTACGAGCAGTACTTC	CASSWGQGSYEQYF
TRBD1	TRBV5-1	-	TRBJ2-2	15	TGCGCCAGCAGCTTGGGGACAGGGGTCACCGGGGAGCTGTTTTTT	CASSLGTGVTGELFF
-	TRBV7-2	-	TRBJ1-2	16	TGTGCCAGCAGCCCAGACAGGTCCCGAGCTAACTATGGCTACACCTTC	CASSPDRSRANYGYTF
TRBD1	TRBV5-6	-	TRBJ1-1	13	TGTGCCAGCAGCCTAGGACAGGACACTGAAGCTTTCTTT	CASSLGQDTEAFF
-	TRBV7-9	-	TRBJ1-2	14	TGTGCCAGCAGCCAGCCTCAGGGATGGGATGGCTACACCTTC	CASSQPQGWDGYTF
-	TRBV3-1/TRBV3-2	few	TRBJ2-1	17	TGTGCCAGCAGCCAAGACTGGGGCGAAAGCTCCTACAATGAGCAGTTCTTC	CASSQDWGESSYNEQFF
-	TRBV6-5	-	TRBJ2-1	14	TGTGCCAGCCAAAAGGGGGTCTTCGGCAATGAGCAGTTCTTC	CASQKGVFGNEQFF